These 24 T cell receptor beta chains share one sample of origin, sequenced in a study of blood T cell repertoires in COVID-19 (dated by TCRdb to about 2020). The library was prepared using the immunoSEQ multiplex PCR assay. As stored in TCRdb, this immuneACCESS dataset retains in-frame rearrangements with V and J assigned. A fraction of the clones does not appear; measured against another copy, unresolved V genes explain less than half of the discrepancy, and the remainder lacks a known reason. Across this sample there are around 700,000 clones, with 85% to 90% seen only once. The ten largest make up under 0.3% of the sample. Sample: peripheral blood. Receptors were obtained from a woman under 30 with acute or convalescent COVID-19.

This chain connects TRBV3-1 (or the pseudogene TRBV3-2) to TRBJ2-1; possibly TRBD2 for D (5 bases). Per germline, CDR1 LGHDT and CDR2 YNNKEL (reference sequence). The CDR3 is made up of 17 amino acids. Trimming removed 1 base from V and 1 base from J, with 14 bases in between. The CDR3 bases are TGTGCCAGCAGCCAAGTTGGACGGGGAACTTCCTACAATGAGCAGTTCTTC. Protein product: CASSQVGRGTSYNEQFF.

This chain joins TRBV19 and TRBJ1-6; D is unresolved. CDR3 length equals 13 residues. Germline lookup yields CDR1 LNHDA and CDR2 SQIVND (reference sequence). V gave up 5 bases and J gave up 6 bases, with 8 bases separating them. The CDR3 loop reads CASSFEGNSPLHF. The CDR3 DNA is TGTGCCAGTAGTTTCGAGGGTAATTCACCCCTCCACTTT.

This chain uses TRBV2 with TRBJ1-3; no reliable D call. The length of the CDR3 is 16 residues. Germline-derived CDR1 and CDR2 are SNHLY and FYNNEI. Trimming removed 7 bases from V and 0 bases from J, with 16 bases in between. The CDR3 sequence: CASIKTENLSGNTIYF. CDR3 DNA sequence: TGTGCCAGCATCAAAACGGAGAATCTCTCTGGAAACACCATATATTTT. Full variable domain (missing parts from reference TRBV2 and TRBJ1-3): EPEVTQTPSHQVTQMGQEVILRCVPISNHLYFYWYRQILGQKVEFLVSFYNNEISEKSEIFDDQFSVERPDGSNFTLKIRSTKLEDSAMYFCASIKTENLSGNTIYFGEGSWLTVV.

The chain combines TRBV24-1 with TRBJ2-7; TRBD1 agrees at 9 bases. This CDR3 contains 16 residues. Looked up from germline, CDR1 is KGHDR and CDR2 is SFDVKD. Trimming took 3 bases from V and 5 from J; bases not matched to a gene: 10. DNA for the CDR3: TGTGCCACCAGTGATCCCTTCGGGACAGGGTCTGACGAGCAGTACTTC. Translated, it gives CATSDPFGTGSDEQYF.

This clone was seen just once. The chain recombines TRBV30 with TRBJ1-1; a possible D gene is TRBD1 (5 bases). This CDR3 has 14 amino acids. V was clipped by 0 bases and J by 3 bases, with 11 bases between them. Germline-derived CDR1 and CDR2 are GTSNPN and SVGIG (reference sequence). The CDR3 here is CAWSVGREYTEAFF. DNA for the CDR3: TGTGCCTGGAGTGTCGGCAGGGAATACACTGAAGCTTTCTTT.

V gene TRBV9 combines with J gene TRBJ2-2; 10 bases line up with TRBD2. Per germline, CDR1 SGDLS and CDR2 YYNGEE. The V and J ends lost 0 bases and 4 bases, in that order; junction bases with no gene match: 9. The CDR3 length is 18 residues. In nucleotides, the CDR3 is TGTGCCAGCAGCGTAGCCGTGGGGGTAGCGGGGGGCACCGGGGAGCTGTTTTTT. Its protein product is CASSVAVGVAGGTGELFF.

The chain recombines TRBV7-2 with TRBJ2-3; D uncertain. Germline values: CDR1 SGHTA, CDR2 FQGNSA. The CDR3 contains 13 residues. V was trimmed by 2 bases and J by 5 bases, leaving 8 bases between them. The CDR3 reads CASSLLGEDTQYF. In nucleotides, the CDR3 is TGTGCCAGCAGCTTACTAGGTGAAGATACGCAGTATTTT.

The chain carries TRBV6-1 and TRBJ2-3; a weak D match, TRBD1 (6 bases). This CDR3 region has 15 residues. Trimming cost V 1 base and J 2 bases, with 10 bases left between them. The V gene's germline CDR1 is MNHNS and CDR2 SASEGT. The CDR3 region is CASSEVAGDTDTQYF. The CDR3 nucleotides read TGTGCCAGCAGTGAAGTGGCAGGGGACACAGATACGCAGTATTTT.

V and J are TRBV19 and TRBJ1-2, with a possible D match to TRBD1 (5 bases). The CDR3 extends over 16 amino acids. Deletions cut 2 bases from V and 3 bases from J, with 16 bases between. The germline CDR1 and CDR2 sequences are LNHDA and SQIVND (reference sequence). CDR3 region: CASSIYASGGDYGYTF. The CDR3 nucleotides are TGTGCCAGTAGTATATACGCGTCCGGGGGAGACTATGGCTACACCTTC.

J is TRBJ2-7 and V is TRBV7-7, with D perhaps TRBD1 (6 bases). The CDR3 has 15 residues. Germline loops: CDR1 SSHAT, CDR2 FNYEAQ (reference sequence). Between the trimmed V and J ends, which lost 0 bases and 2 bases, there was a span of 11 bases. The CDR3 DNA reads TGTGCCAGCAGCTTAGCCAGGGGCGATACCTACGAGCAGTACTTC. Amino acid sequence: CASSLARGDTYEQYF.

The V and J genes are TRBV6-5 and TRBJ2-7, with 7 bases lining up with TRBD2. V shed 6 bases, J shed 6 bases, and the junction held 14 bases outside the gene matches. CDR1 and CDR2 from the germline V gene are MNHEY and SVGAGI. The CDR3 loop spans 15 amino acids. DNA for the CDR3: TGTGCCAGCAGCCCCCCGGGGGGTCGAAGGGGCGAGCAGTACTTC. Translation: CASSPPGGRRGEQYF.

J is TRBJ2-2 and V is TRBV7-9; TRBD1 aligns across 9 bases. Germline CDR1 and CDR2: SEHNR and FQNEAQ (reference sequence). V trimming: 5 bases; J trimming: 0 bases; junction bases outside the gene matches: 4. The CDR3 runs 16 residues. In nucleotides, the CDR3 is TGTGCCAGCAGCCAGAACAGGGGGCCGAACACCGGGGAGCTGTTTTTT. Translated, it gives CASSQNRGPNTGELFF.

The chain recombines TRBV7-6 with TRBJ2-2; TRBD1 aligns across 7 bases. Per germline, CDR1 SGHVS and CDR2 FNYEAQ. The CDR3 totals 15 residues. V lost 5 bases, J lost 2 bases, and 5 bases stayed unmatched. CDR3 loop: CASSRDSLNTGELFF. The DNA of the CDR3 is TGTGCCAGCAGCCGGGACAGTTTAAACACCGGGGAGCTGTTTTTT.

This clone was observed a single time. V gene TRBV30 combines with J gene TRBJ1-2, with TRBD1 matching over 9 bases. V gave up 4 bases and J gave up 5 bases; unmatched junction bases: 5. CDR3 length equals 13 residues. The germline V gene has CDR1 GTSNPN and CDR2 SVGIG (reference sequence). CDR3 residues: CAWKGGTGYGYTF. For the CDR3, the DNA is TGTGCCTGGAAGGGGGGGACAGGGTATGGCTACACCTTC.

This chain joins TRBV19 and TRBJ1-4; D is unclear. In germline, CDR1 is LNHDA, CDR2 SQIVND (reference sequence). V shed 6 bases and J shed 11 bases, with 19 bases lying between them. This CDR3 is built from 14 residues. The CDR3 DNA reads TGTGCCAGTAGATCAGCCCCCGCCAGGCCCAAACTGTTTTTT. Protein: CASRSAPARPKLFF.

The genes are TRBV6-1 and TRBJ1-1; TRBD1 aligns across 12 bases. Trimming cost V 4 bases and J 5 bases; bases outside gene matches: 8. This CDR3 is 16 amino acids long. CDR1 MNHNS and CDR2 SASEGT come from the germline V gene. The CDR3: CASSGGTGGAGTEAFF. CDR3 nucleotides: TGTGCCAGCAGTGGCGGGACAGGGGGCGCGGGGACTGAAGCTTTCTTT.

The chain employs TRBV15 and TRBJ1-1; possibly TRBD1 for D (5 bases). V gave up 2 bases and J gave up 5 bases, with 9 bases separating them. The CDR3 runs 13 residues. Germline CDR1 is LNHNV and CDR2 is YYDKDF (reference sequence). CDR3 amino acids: CATSRSRGTEAFF. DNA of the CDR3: TGTGCCACCAGCAGATCTCGGGGGACTGAAGCTTTCTTT.

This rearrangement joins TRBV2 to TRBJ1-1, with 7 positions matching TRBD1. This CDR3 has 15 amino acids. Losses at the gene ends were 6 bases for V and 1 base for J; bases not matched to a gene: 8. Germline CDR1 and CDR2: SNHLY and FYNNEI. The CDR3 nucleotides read TGTGCCAGCAGCACCCAGGGACAGCCGAACACTGAAGCTTTCTTT. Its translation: CASSTQGQPNTEAFF.

The CDR3 DNA is TGTGCCATCAGTGGTTATAAAGGCCCGGGGGGCACAGATACGCAGTATTTT. Residues: CAISGYKGPGGTDTQYF. The rearrangement joins TRBV10-3 to TRBJ2-3, with D maybe TRBD2 (6 bases). This CDR3 has 17 amino acids. CDR1 ENHRY and CDR2 SYGVKD come from the germline V gene. Trimming removed 4 bases at V and 1 base at J, with 18 bases between.

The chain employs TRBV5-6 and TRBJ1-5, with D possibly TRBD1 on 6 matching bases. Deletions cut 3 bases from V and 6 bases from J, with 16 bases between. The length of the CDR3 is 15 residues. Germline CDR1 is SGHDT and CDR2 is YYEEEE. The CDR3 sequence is CASSYGQSVFQPQHF. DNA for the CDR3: TGTGCCAGCAGCTACGGACAGTCTGTATTTCAGCCCCAGCATTTT.

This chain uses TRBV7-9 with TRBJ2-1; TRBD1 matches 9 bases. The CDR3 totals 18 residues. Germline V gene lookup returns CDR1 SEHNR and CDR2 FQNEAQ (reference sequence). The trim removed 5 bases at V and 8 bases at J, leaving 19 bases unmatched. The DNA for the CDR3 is TGTGCCAGCAGCCCGAAACAGGGGGCCCTAGGGTTAGATGATGAGCAGTTCTTC. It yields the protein CASSPKQGALGLDDEQFF.

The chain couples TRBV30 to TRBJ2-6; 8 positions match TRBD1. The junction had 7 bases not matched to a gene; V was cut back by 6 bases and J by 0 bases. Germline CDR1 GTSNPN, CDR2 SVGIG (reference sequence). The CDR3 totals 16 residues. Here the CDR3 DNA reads TGTGCCTGTCCACTCGGACAGGGCTCTGGGGCCAACGTCCTGACTTTC. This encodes CACPLGQGSGANVLTF.

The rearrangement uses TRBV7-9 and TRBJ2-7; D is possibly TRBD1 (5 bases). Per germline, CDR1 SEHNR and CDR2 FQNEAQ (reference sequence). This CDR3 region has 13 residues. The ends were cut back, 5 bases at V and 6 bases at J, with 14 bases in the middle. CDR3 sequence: CASSPPQGREQYF. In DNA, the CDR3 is TGTGCCAGCAGCCCCCCCCAGGGTCGCGAGCAGTACTTC. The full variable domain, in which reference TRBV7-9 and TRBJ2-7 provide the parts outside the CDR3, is DTGVSQNPRHKITKRGQNVTFRCDPISEHNRLYWYRQTLGQGPEFLTYFQNEAQLEKSRLLSDRFSAERPKGSFSTLEIQRTEQGDSAMYLCASSPPQGREQYFGPGTRLTVT.

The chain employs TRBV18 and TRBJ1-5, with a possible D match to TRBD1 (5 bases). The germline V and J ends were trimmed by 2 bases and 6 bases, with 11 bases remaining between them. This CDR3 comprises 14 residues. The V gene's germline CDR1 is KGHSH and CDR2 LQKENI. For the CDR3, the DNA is TGTGCCAGCTCACCAAATGGGCAGGGTCAGCCCCAGCATTTT. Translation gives CASSPNGQGQPQHF. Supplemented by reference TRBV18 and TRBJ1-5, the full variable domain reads NAGVMQNPRHLVRRRGQEARLRCSPMKGHSHVYWYRQLPEEGLKFMVYLQKENIIDESGMPKERFSAEFPKEGPSILRIQQVVRGDSAAYFCASSPNGQGQPQHFGDGTRLSIL.